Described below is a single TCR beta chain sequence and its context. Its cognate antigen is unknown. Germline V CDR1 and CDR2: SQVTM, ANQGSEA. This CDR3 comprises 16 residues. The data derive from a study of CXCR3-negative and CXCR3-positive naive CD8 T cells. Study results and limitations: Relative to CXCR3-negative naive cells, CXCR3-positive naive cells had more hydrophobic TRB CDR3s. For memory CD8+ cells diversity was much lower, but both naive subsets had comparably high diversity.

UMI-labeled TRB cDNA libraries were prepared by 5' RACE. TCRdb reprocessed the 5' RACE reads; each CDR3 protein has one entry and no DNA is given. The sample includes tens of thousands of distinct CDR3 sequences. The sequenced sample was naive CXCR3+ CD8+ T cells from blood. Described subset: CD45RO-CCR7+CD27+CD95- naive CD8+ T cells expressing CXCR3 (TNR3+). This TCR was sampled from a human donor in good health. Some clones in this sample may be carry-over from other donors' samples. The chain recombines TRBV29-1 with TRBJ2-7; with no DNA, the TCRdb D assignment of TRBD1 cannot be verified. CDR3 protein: CSVEGGPTLSSYEQYF.